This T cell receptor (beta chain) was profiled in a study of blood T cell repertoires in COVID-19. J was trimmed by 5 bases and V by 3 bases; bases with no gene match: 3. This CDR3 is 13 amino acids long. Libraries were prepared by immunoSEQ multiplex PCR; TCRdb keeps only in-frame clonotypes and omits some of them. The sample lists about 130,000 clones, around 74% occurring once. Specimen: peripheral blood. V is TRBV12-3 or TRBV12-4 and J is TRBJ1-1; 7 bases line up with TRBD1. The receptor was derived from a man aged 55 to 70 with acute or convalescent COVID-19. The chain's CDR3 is CASSFSGGTEAFF. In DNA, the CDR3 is TGTGCCAGCAGTTTTTCAGGGGGTACTGAAGCTTTCTTT.